This T cell receptor beta chain was found in a study of cytomegalovirus exposure and HLA in healthy donors. CDR1 and CDR2 from the germline V gene are SGHTA and FQGNSA. This CDR3 is built from 15 residues. V was trimmed by 5 bases and J by 0 bases, leaving 11 bases between them. The PCR made use of 60 Vbeta and 13 Jbeta primers. The table came from immunoSEQ multiplex PCR; TCRdb's copy has only in-frame clones and leaves some out. The data hold under 200,000 clones, with more than 70% observed a single time. Study-level points and caveats: Sequencing artifact likely explains a cluster of highly shared sequence variants. Later analysis identified several of the most significant clusters that appeared linked to common viral pathogens.

This clone was seen only a few times. Antigen unknown. Input material: PBMCs. The receptor was derived from a girl aged 10-17 years in good health and CMV-seronegative. The rearrangement uses TRBV7-2 and TRBJ2-1, with TRBD1 as a possible D gene (5 bases). The CDR3 DNA is TGTGCCAGCAGCCAAAGGGGTAGCTCCTACAATGAGCAGTTCTTC. Translating it yields CASSQRGSSYNEQFF.